This TCR beta chain came from a study of CD8+ T cells in alopecia areata. Study-wide background: The share of scalp area affected provided the severity score for treated patients. Overall study results and limits: In scalp samples, resident alphabeta T cells of normal skin are also sequenced. Scalp clonality and expanded CD8+ clones among the top 100 fell significantly with tofacitinib.

As regards this clone: Its specificity is unknown.

Trimming shortened V by 0 bases and J by 0 bases, and 12 bases separated the two germline ends. CDR1 and CDR2 (germline): LGHNA, YSLEER. The CDR3 is 18 residues long. Regarding treatment: oral pan-JAK inhibitor, 5-10 mg twice daily. Cell sorting on a FACSAria was used to separate CD4+ and CD8+ T cells from the PBMCs. Investigators isolated RNA and reverse transcribed it into cDNA to act as the sequencing template. Profiling relied on immunoSEQ multiplex PCR, and the TCRdb table lists in-frame clones only, not all of them. The sample carries under 350,000 clones, 55% to 75% recorded once. The sample in question was CD4+ T cells sorted from blood, obtained at week 24, from a patient treated with tofacitinib. This receptor was taken from a human donor with alopecia areata. This chain links TRBV4-3 with TRBJ2-6, with TRBD2 as a possible D gene (6 bases). As DNA, the CDR3 is TGCGCCAGCAGCCAAGATAGTAGGGAGGCCTCTGGGGCCAACGTCCTGACTTTC. Translated: CASSQDSREASGANVLTF.